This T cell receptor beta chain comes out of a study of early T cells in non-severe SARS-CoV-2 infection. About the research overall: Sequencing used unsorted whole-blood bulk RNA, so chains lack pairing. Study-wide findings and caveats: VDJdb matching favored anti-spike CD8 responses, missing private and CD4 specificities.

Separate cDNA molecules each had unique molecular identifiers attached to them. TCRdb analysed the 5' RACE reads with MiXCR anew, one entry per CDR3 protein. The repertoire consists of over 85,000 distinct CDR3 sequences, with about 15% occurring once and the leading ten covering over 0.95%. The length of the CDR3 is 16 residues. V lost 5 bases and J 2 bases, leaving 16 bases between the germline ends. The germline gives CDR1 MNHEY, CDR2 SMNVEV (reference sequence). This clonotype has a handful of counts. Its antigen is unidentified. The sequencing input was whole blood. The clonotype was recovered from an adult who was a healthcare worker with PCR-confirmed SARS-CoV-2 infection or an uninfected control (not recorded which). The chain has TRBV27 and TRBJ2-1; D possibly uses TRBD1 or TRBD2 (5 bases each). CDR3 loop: CASSRASGTPYNEQFF. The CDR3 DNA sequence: TGTGCCAGCAGTCGGGCCTCCGGGACCCCCTACAATGAGCAGTTCTTC.